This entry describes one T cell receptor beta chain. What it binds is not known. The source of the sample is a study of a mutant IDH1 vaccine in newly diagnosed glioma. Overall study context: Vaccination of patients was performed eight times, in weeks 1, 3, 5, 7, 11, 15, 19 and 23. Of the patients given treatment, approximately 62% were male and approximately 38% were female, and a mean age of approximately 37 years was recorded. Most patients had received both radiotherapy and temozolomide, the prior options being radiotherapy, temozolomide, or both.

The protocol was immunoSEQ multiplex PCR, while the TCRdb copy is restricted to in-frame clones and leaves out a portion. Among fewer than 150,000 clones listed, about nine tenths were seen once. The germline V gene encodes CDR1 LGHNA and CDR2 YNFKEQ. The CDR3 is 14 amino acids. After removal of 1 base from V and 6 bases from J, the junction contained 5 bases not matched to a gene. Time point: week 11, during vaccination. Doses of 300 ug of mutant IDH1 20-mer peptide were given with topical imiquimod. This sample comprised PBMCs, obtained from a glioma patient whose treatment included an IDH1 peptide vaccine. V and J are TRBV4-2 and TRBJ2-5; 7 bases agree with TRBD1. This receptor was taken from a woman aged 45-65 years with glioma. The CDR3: CASSQGQGGQTQYF. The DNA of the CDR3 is TGTGCCAGCAGCCAAGGACAGGGCGGGCAGACCCAGTACTTC.